Shown below are 22 T cell receptor beta chains from a single sample sequenced in a study of post-analysis software for immune sequencing data. Study-level results: Comparison of patients with controls showed five TRBV segments more frequent in patients, TRBV5-6, TRBV5-1 and TRBV20-1 among them.

No antigen is known for these receptors. Presence of unique molecular identifiers characterized the TCR beta cDNA libraries. TCRdb independently ran MiXCR on the PCR reads; one entry per CDR3 protein. In the table there are some 690,000 distinct CDR3 sequences, less than 35% of which are singletons. The material sequenced was blood. These receptors were taken from a girl aged 10-17 years with multiple sclerosis.

The chain employs TRBV20-1 and TRBJ2-5, with TRBD2 as a possible D gene (5 bases). This CDR3 spans 15 amino acids. Germline V lookup: CDR1 DFQATT, CDR2 SNEGSKA (reference sequence). V was trimmed by 6 bases and J by 4 bases, leaving 21 bases between them. In DNA, the CDR3 is TGCAGTGCACTACCTGGGAGTCAGGCGGCAGAGACCCAGTACTTC. Protein: CSALPGSQAAETQYF.

The rearrangement joins TRBV29-1 to TRBJ2-1, with D perhaps TRBD1 (5 bases). V was pared by 4 bases and J by 8 bases, with 15 bases between. This CDR3 is 13 amino acids long. Germline V gene lookup returns CDR1 SQVTM and CDR2 ANQGSEA. The CDR3 is CSVVWGGGYEQFF. The CDR3 DNA reads as TGCAGCGTTGTTTGGGGCGGCGGTTATGAGCAGTTCTTC.

J is TRBJ2-5 and V is TRBV10-3, with TRBD1 identical over 7 bases. The CDR3 spans 12 residues. V lost 4 bases to trimming and J lost 7 bases; unmatched junction nucleotides: 3. CDR1 ENHRY and CDR2 SYGVKD come from the germline V gene. The CDR3 loop reads CAISAQGRTQYF. The CDR3 coding sequence is TGTGCCATCAGTGCACAGGGGAGGACCCAGTACTTC.

This clonotype was seen only a few times. The chain employs TRBV5-1 and TRBJ1-1; D unresolved. The V end was cut by 3 bases, the J end by 5 bases, with 14 bases between. The CDR3 totals 14 residues. CDR1 and CDR2 (germline): SGHRS, YFSETQ. The CDR3 bases are TGCGCCAGCAGCTCCAAAATTGATAGGACTGAAGCTTTCTTT. The encoded protein is CASSSKIDRTEAFF.

This clonotype was recorded at least ten times. The V gene is TRBV6-5, the J gene TRBJ2-5; 8 bases line up with TRBD2. This CDR3 is 14 amino acids long. The V segment lost 7 bases and the J segment 2 bases; nucleotides outside the gene matches: 6. Per germline, CDR1 MNHEY and CDR2 SVGAGI. The CDR3 reads CASTPLAGQETQYF. The CDR3 DNA follows: TGTGCCAGCACCCCGCTAGCGGGTCAAGAGACCCAGTACTTC.

This clonotype was counted at least ten times. The chain uses TRBV29-1 and TRBJ2-4; maybe TRBD2 (6 bases). The CDR3 totals 12 residues. V lost 7 bases, J lost 4 bases, and 11 bases lay in between. CDR1 and CDR2 from the germline V gene are SQVTM and ANQGSEA. CDR3 in amino acids: CSGRDSKNIQYF. The CDR3 coding sequence is TGCAGCGGGCGGGACTCAAAAAACATTCAGTACTTC.

This clonotype has just a few counts. The CDR3 nucleotides read TGCGCCAGCAGCGCCCCGGGGGAAGGAAACTATGGCTACACCTTC. This codes for CASSAPGEGNYGYTF. The chain couples TRBV5-1 to TRBJ1-2; a possible D gene is TRBD1 (5 bases). The CDR3 runs to 15 residues. V dropped 4 bases and J dropped 2 bases, with 15 bases sitting between them. Germline V gene sequence: CDR1 SGHRS, CDR2 YFSETQ.

V is TRBV6-6 and J is TRBJ1-4; D is undetermined. V lost 2 bases and J lost 2, with 3 bases in between. CDR1 is MNHNY, CDR2 SVGAGI, per germline (reference sequence). This CDR3 region has 13 residues. CDR3 DNA: TGTGCCAGCAGTTACAGGACTAATGAAAAACTGTTTTTT. Translated, it gives CASSYRTNEKLFF.

This chain uses TRBV11-2 with TRBJ2-1; maybe TRBD2 (6 bases). Trimming removed 5 bases from V and 1 base from J, with 9 bases in between. The CDR3 runs to 14 residues. Germline-derived CDR1 and CDR2 are SGHAT and FQNNGV. The CDR3 DNA reads as TGTGCCAGCAGCCGGGGGATATCCTACAATGAGCAGTTCTTC. Translated: CASSRGISYNEQFF.

This clonotype was recorded a few times. The V call is TRBV9, the J call TRBJ1-2; D is unresolved. Between the trimmed V and J ends, which lost 4 bases and 1 base, there was a span of 11 bases. CDR3 length equals 14 residues. Germline lookup yields CDR1 SGDLS and CDR2 YYNGEE. The CDR3 region has the DNA TGTGCCAGCAGCAGAAGGGAACTTAACTATGGCTACACCTTC. Translated: CASSRRELNYGYTF.

This clonotype has ten or more counts. V and J are TRBV29-1 and TRBJ2-7; D remains ambiguous. The CDR3 runs 13 residues. Trimming pared 3 bases from V and 2 bases from J, leaving 11 bases between. Germline lookup yields CDR1 SQVTM and CDR2 ANQGSEA. CDR3 DNA sequence: TGCAGCGTTGAGGAACAGAATCCCTACGAGCAGTACTTC. It encodes CSVEEQNPYEQYF.

The CDR3 sequence is CAISESVGGSYNEQFF. The CDR3 nucleotides are TGTGCCATCAGTGAGTCGGTTGGGGGCTCCTACAATGAGCAGTTCTTC. The chain joins TRBV10-3 to TRBJ2-1, with D perhaps matching TRBD1 or TRBD2 (5 bases each). V was clipped by 0 bases and J by 0 bases, with 9 bases between them. Germline CDR1 and CDR2: ENHRY and SYGVKD. This CDR3 region has 16 residues.

The V and J genes are TRBV15 and TRBJ1-6; D perhaps matches TRBD1 (6 bases). Trimming took off 2 bases at V and 4 bases at J, with 6 bases between the two ends. The length of the CDR3 is 14 residues. Per the germline V gene, CDR1 is LNHNV and CDR2 is YYDKDF (reference sequence). CDR3 sequence: CATSRTGYNSPLHF. The CDR3 bases are TGTGCCACCAGCAGAACAGGGTATAATTCACCCCTCCACTTT.

The gene calls are TRBV11-3 and TRBJ2-3; 9 nucleotides match TRBD1. The CDR3 spans 15 residues. V lost 4 bases to trimming and J lost 4 bases; unmatched junction nucleotides: 6. Germline CDR1 is SGHNT and CDR2 is YENEEA. The CDR3 region has the DNA TGTGCCAGCAGCTCCGGGACAGGGAGGGCAGATACGCAGTATTTT. Translating it yields CASSSGTGRADTQYF.

The J gene is TRBJ2-1, the V gene TRBV7-2; tentatively, D is TRBD2 (6 bases). Germline CDR1 SGHTA, CDR2 FQGNSA. This CDR3 is 13 amino acids long. The V and J ends lost 5 bases and 3 bases respectively, with 8 bases between them. The CDR3 reads CASSPDYYNEQFF. CDR3 coding DNA: TGTGCCAGCAGCCCGGACTACTACAATGAGCAGTTCTTC.

Regarding this clonotype: One base away lies a much larger clone, so this may be a sequencing read error. The chain has TRBV21-1 and TRBJ2-7; TRBD1 is the table's D call and was not checked against the DNA. TRBV21-1 is noted as a pseudogene. The CDR3 is 11 amino acids. The CDR3 nucleotides read TGTGCCAGCAGCAAAAGGGGGGACCAGTACTTC. Protein sequence: CASSKRGDQYF.

The genes are TRBV5-5 and TRBJ2-5; D is uncertain. Looked up from germline, CDR1 is SGHKS and CDR2 is YYEKEE (reference sequence). The CDR3 has 18 residues. The germline V and J ends were trimmed by 0 bases and 6 bases, with 24 bases remaining between them. In nucleotides, the CDR3 is TGTGCCAGCAGCTTGGCTAGGTCAGGATTTGGATACGAGAAGACCCAGTACTTC. This codes for CASSLARSGFGYEKTQYF.

This clonotype was detected only a few times. The chain couples TRBV20-1 to TRBJ2-7; 7 nucleotides match TRBD2. V trimming: 5 bases; J trimming: 10 bases; junction bases outside the gene matches: 5. Germline V gene data show CDR1 as DFQATT and CDR2 as SNEGSKA (reference sequence). The CDR3 totals 10 residues. DNA of the CDR3: TGCAGTGCTGGGAGGGAGTCCCAGTACTTC. Amino acids: CSAGRESQYF.

This clonotype turned up a few times. The chain has TRBV29-1 and TRBJ2-7; tentative D call: TRBD1 (5 bases). The V gene lost 3 bases and the J gene lost 7 bases, with 19 bases spanning the gap. The length of the CDR3 is 14 residues. CDR1 and CDR2 (germline): SQVTM, ANQGSEA. The DNA for the CDR3 is TGCAGCGTTGATGTGGTAGGGGTGCGAGGAGAGCAGTACTTC. It translates to CSVDVVGVRGEQYF.

A word on this clonotype: The germline gene is not matched at one end of the junction; a read error may be the cause. The chain carries TRBV7-2 and TRBJ2-1, with 13 bases matching TRBD2. Germline lookup yields CDR1 SGHTA and CDR2 FQGNSA. There are 16 residues in the CDR3. The CDR3, as DNA: TGTGCCAGCAGCAAAACTAGCGGGAGGGCCTACAGTGAGCAGTTCTTC. Amino acids: CASSKTSGRAYSEQFF. The variable domain in full, completed from reference TRBV7-2 and TRBJ2-1, reads GAGVSQSPSNKVTEKGKDVELRCDPISGHTALYWYRQSLGQGLEFLIYFQGNSAPDKSGLPSDRFSAERTGGSVSTLTIQRTQQEDSAVYLCASSKTSGRAYSEQFFGPGTRLTVL.

Only a few counts were recorded for this clonotype. The chain employs TRBV29-1 and TRBJ2-1; a possible D gene is TRBD2 (6 bases). Trimming removed 4 bases at V and 5 bases at J, with 15 bases between. Germline V gene data show CDR1 as SQVTM and CDR2 as ANQGSEA. This CDR3 is built from 14 residues. DNA of the CDR3: TGCAGCGTTGCCCTACGACTAGGAGACAATGAGCAGTTCTTC. Protein: CSVALRLGDNEQFF.

The chain joins TRBV3-1 to TRBJ2-7; no firm D call. V gave up 1 base and J gave up 3 bases, with 10 bases separating them. Germline CDR1 reads LGHDT; CDR2 reads YNNKEL (reference sequence). The CDR3 totals 14 residues. CDR3 sequence: CASSQVAGYYEQYF. The CDR3 region has the DNA TGTGCCAGCAGCCAAGTGGCAGGATACTACGAGCAGTACTTC.